A selection of T cell receptor beta chains follows, all from one sample in a study of T cell responses to AZD1222 COVID-19 vaccine. The repertoire was sequenced with immunoSEQ multiplex PCR; TCRdb's copy has only in-frame clones and lacks some. The data contain around 120,000 clones, 90% to 95% of them seen just once; the ten biggest clones take up more than 4.5%. Sequenced material: peripheral blood, taken 28 days after the second AZD1222 dose. Every receptor here comes from an adult who received the AZD1222 COVID-19 vaccine. The CDR3 runs from the conserved cysteine through the conserved F or W. Each record gives: V gene, J gene, clone size, D gene, CDR3 protein, CDR3 DNA. D genes are given only for firm matches. Rows may omit the clone size; those that give it use once, few, many or a size class.

TRBV10-3	TRBJ2-2	-	TRBD1	CAISLGTGPSGELFF	TGTGCCATCAGCCTCGGGACAGGGCCTTCGGGGGAGCTGTTTTTT
TRBV2	TRBJ2-2	-	TRBD2	CASSSGSRTGELFF	TGTGCGAGCTCTAGCGGGAGTCGTACCGGGGAGCTGTTTTTT
TRBV14	TRBJ2-5	-	-	CASSQVETQYF	TGTGCCAGCAGCCAAGTAGAGACCCAGTACTTC
TRBV11-2	TRBJ2-7	once	-	CASSPVSRGVGVPYEQYF	TGTGCCAGCAGCCCGGTCTCGAGAGGGGTGGGGGTTCCCTACGAGCAGTACTTC
TRBV28	TRBJ1-1	-	TRBD1	CASGSQQGAFTEAFF	TGTGCCAGCGGTTCTCAACAGGGGGCGTTCACTGAAGCTTTCTTT
TRBV5-1	TRBJ2-2	-	-	CASSLAERTDTGELFF	TGCGCCAGCAGCTTGGCCGAGCGGACAGACACCGGGGAGCTGTTTTTT
TRBV6-8	TRBJ2-5	-	-	CASSPVRVLCSGLWETQYF	TGTGCCAGCAGCCCAGTTCGTGTTCTCTGCTCTGGCCTCTGGGAGACCCAGTACTTC
TRBV28	TRBJ2-3	-	TRBD1	CASTSGQETDTQYF	TGTGCCAGCACCTCGGGACAGGAGACTGATACGCAGTATTTT
TRBV2	TRBJ1-1	-	-	CASGRGRNTEAFF	TGTGCCAGTGGAAGGGGGAGGAACACTGAAGCTTTCTTT
TRBV4-3	TRBJ2-5	once	TRBD2	CASSPWTSGSGDETQYF	TGCGCCAGCAGCCCGTGGACTAGCGGGAGTGGTGACGAGACCCAGTACTTC
TRBV19	TRBJ2-5	-	-	CASSITLTGGETQYF	TGTGCCAGTAGTATAACTTTGACAGGCGGAGAGACCCAGTACTTC
TRBV6-2/TRBV6-3	TRBJ1-1	-	-	CASSPGFLNTEAFF	TGTGCCAGCAGTCCAGGGTTCCTGAACACTGAAGCTTTCTTT
TRBV7-2	TRBJ1-2	-	-	CASSPGGGISYGYTF	TGTGCCAGCAGCCCGGGGGGGGGAATCAGCTATGGCTACACCTTC
TRBV9	TRBJ2-7	-	-	CASSAQVRGELGEQYF	TGTGCCAGCAGCGCCCAAGTTAGGGGCGAGTTGGGCGAGCAGTACTTC
TRBV2	TRBJ1-5	-	-	CASSEFVDSNQPQHF	TGTGCCAGCAGTGAATTCGTGGACAGCAATCAGCCCCAGCATTTT
TRBV7-2	TRBJ1-2	-	-	CASSFQGYGYTF	TGTGCCAGCAGCTTCCAGGGCTATGGCTACACCTTC
TRBV12-3/TRBV12-4	TRBJ1-2	-	-	CASSYGYGYTF	TGTGCCAGCAGTTATGGGTACGGCTACACCTTC
TRBV19	TRBJ1-6	once	TRBD1	CASSPGQGTDSPLHF	TGTGCCAGTAGTCCGGGACAGGGGACCGATTCACCCCTCCACTTT
TRBV3-1/TRBV3-2	TRBJ1-1	-	-	CASSPLGHPNTEAFF	TGTGCCAGCAGCCCCCTAGGGCATCCGAACACTGAAGCTTTCTTT
TRBV7-2	TRBJ1-5	-	-	CASSFGGEINQPQHF	TGTGCCAGCAGCTTTGGTGGGGAGATCAATCAGCCCCAGCATTTT
TRBV11-2	TRBJ2-7	few	TRBD1	CASSLRPGQASYEQYF	TGTGCCAGCAGCTTACGGCCGGGACAGGCTTCCTACGAGCAGTACTTC
TRBV28	TRBJ1-2	-	-	CASSLRGGTYGYTF	TGTGCCAGCAGTTTGCGGGGGGGCACATATGGCTACACCTTC
TRBV5-8	TRBJ1-1	-	-	CASSLVRYSEAFF	TGTGCCAGCAGCTTAGTGCGGTATTCCGAAGCTTTCTTT
TRBV19	TRBJ1-2	once	-	CASSTDPGRRYGYTF	TGTGCCAGTAGTACCGACCCGGGACGTCGCTATGGCTACACCTTC
TRBV5-1	TRBJ2-7	-	-	CASAVGHLSYEQYF	TGCGCCAGCGCCGTGGGACATCTCTCCTACGAGCAGTACTTC
TRBV2	TRBJ2-1	-	-	CASSVGEKTSSYNEQFF	TGTGCCAGCAGTGTAGGGGAAAAGACTAGCTCCTACAATGAGCAGTTCTTC
TRBV5-1	TRBJ2-1	-	TRBD2	CASSSGLAGGPSSYNEQFF	TGCGCCAGCAGCTCGGGACTAGCGGGAGGCCCTAGCTCCTACAATGAGCAGTTCTTC
TRBV21-1	TRBJ1-5	-	-	CASSKNRAHYSNQPQHF	TGTGCCAGCAGCAAAAACAGGGCCCATTATAGCAATCAGCCCCAGCATTTT
TRBV4-2	TRBJ2-5	-	TRBD1	CASSQENMFGTGALGTQYF	TGTGCCAGCAGCCAAGAGAATATGTTCGGGACAGGGGCCCTCGGGACCCAGTACTTC
TRBV5-4	TRBJ1-1	-	-	CASSLGDETGKLLVNTEAFF	TGTGCCAGCAGCTTGGGGGACGAGACAGGTAAACTTCTAGTAAACACTGAAGCTTTCTTT
TRBV7-2	TRBJ1-5	-	-	CASSLAEAQPQHF	TGTGCCAGCAGCTTAGCCGAGGCTCAGCCCCAGCATTTT
TRBV14	TRBJ1-1	-	-	CASSQAPGRATEAFF	TGTGCCAGCAGCCAAGCCCCAGGGAGGGCCACTGAAGCTTTCTTT
TRBV7-8	TRBJ2-1	-	-	CASSPAGEQFF	TGTGCCAGCAGCCCCGCAGGGGAGCAGTTCTTC
TRBV7-2	TRBJ2-7	-	-	CASSSQPYEQYF	TGTGCCAGCAGCTCCCAGCCCTACGAGCAGTACTTC
TRBV6-2/TRBV6-3	TRBJ1-1	-	-	CASSYVPGGDYTEAFF	TGTGCCAGCAGTTACGTCCCTGGGGGGGATTACACTGAAGCTTTCTTT
TRBV2	TRBJ2-1	-	-	CASSVDGGNEQFF	TGTGCCAGCAGTGTCGATGGGGGGAATGAGCAGTTCTTC
TRBV7-9	TRBJ2-7	-	-	CASSLGGIGNDEQYF	TGTGCCAGCAGCTTAGGGGGGATCGGGAATGACGAGCAGTACTTC